These 26 T cell receptor beta chains originate from one sample sequenced in a study of T cells in Graves' hyperthyroidism and ophthalmopathy. Template material for amplifying TCR beta CDR3 regions consisted of RNA transcripts. TCR CDR3 underwent first-round RT-PCR with the HTBI primer set. TCRdb fed the multiplex PCR reads into MiXCR, producing one record per CDR3 protein. The sample has roughly 530,000 distinct CDR3 sequences, roughly a sixth seen once. Sequenced material: blood. The receptors were sampled from a woman under 30 with Graves' ophthalmopathy.

The chain couples TRBV5-1 to TRBJ1-3; D is undetermined. The CDR3 is 13 residues long. The germline V gene encodes CDR1 SGHRS and CDR2 YFSETQ. V was pared by 1 base and J by 3 bases, with 5 bases between. As DNA, the CDR3 is TGCGCCAGCAGCTTGAGCTTTGGAAACACCATATATTTT. It specifies CASSLSFGNTIYF.

V gene TRBV28 combines with J gene TRBJ1-2; D call uncertain. Trimming stripped 1 base from V and 10 bases from J, with 16 bases between. The CDR3 runs 14 residues. Germline CDR1 MDHEN, CDR2 SYDVKM. The chain's CDR3 is CASSLFRRPYSYTF. As DNA, the CDR3 is TGTGCCAGCAGTTTATTCCGACGCCCCTATTCCTACACCTTC.

This clonotype was counted a few times. The J gene is TRBJ2-3, the V gene TRBV5-6; D is perhaps TRBD1 (6 bases). The CDR3 totals 18 residues. V was pared by 3 bases and J by 2 bases, with 22 bases between. Germline V gene lookup returns CDR1 SGHDT and CDR2 YYEEEE. The CDR3 here is CASSSVLWTETNTDTQYF. The CDR3 DNA follows: TGTGCCAGCAGCTCAGTACTCTGGACAGAAACTAACACAGATACGCAGTATTTT.

The chain recombines TRBV6-1 with TRBJ2-5, with D possibly matching TRBD1 (6 bases). Trimming pared 6 bases from V and 4 bases from J, leaving 15 bases between. This CDR3 is 14 amino acids long. Germline CDR1 is MNHNS and CDR2 is SASEGT. The DNA of the CDR3 is TGTGCCAGCAGGAAGAACAGGGATCGAGAGACCCAGTACTTC. Translation: CASRKNRDRETQYF.

With respect to this clonotype: A much larger clone differs by one base, so this may be a read error. The chain has TRBV14 and TRBJ2-1, with 10 nucleotides matching TRBD2. CDR1 SGHDN and CDR2 FVKESK come from the germline V gene. The CDR3 has 17 amino acids. The ends lost 1 base at V and 9 bases at J; junction bases unmatched: 12. CDR3 bases: TGTGCCAGCAGCCAAGGGTGGACTAGCGGTAGAGGGATTGAGCAGTTCTTC. Amino acids: CASSQGWTSGRGIEQFF. Combining the CDR3 with reference TRBV14 and TRBJ2-1 gives the whole variable domain EAGVTQFPSHSVIEKGQTVTLRCDPISGHDNLYWYRRVMGKEIKFLLHFVKESKQDESGMPNNRFLAERTGGTYSTLKVQPAELEDSGVYFCASSQGWTSGRGIEQFFGPGTRLTVL.

The CDR3 sequence: CASSGSEGIYEKLFF. In nucleotides, the CDR3 is TGTGCCAGCAGCGGCTCAGAGGGCATATATGAAAAACTGTTTTTT. J is TRBJ1-4 and V is TRBV9; unclear D gene. The CDR3 has 15 amino acids. Germline V gives CDR1 SGDLS, CDR2 YYNGEE. V lost 3 bases, J lost 6 bases, and 15 bases lay in between.

In this sample, this clonotype turned up many times. The V call is TRBV6-2 or TRBV6-3, the J call TRBJ1-2; perhaps TRBD1 as D (5 bases). The CDR3 runs 15 residues. The ends were cut back, 2 bases at V and 0 bases at J, with 10 bases in the middle. Germline CDR1 and CDR2: MNHEY and SVGEGT. The DNA of the CDR3 is TGTGCCAGCAGTTACGTCGGGGCACCTAACTATGGCTACACCTTC. Its protein product is CASSYVGAPNYGYTF.

This clonotype was counted only a few times. The V call is TRBV10-3, the J call TRBJ1-2; tentative D call: TRBD1 (6 bases). V was shortened by 9 bases and J by 7 bases, with 18 bases between the two germline ends. Germline assignment: CDR1 ENHRY and CDR2 SYGVKD. This CDR3 has 13 residues. CDR3 bases: TGTGCCATACGTACCGGACAGACCTGTGGCTACACCTTC. Protein product: CAIRTGQTCGYTF.

With respect to this clonotype: A read error is likely, as this CDR3 ends without the conserved phenylalanine or tryptophan. In DNA form, the CDR3 reads TGTGCCAGTAGTCGACGGACAGGGGGCGACAATCAGCCCCAGCATATT. This encodes CASSRRTGGDNQPQHI. The V call is TRBV19, the J call TRBJ1-5; 11 bases are shared with TRBD1. This CDR3 region has 16 residues. V dropped 5 bases and J dropped 3; count of bases not matched to a gene: 6. CDR1 and CDR2 from the germline V gene are LNHDA and SQIVND (reference sequence).

The J gene is TRBJ2-4, the V gene TRBV7-9, with 9 bases that match TRBD2. J gave up 9 bases and V 5 bases, and 8 bases lay outside the gene matches. There are 14 residues in the CDR3. CDR1 is SEHNR, CDR2 FQNEAQ, per germline (reference sequence). The CDR3, as DNA: TGTGCCAGCAGCATGGCGGGGGGGGGGGGCATTCAGTACTTC. It codes for CASSMAGGGGIQYF. The variable domain in full, completed from reference TRBV7-9 and TRBJ2-4, reads DTGVSQNPRHKITKRGQNVTFRCDPISEHNRLYWYRQTLGQGPEFLTYFQNEAQLEKSRLLSDRFSAERPKGSFSTLEIQRTEQGDSAMYLCASSMAGGGGIQYFGAGTRLSVL.

As regards this clonotype: This sequence may be a read error, since a much larger clone differs from it by one base. The J gene is TRBJ2-1, the V gene TRBV27, with D perhaps matching TRBD1 (6 bases). CDR3 size: 13 residues. The V gene lost 2 bases and the J gene lost 7 bases, with 9 bases spanning the gap. CDR1 and CDR2 from the germline V gene are MNHEY and SMNVEV (reference sequence). The CDR3, as DNA: TGTGCCAGCAGTTTAGACGACAGGAATGAGCAGTTCTTC. Protein product: CASSLDDRNEQFF.

This clonotype showed up just a few times. The J gene is TRBJ1-6, the V gene TRBV6-1, with D perhaps TRBD1 (5 bases). Germline V lookup: CDR1 MNHNS, CDR2 SASEGT. The CDR3 contains 14 residues. V was pared by 7 bases and J by 8 bases, with 15 bases between. CDR3 nucleotide sequence: TGTGCCAGCACCAATGGGCAGGGCGATTCACCCCTCCACTTT. Translating it yields CASTNGQGDSPLHF.

The J gene is TRBJ2-1, the V gene TRBV9; no definite D call. V dropped 5 bases and J dropped 10 bases, with 16 bases sitting between them. The CDR3 length is 13 residues. Per germline, CDR1 SGDLS and CDR2 YYNGEE. The CDR3 DNA sequence: TGTGCCAGCAGGCCAGATGGACGGAGAGAGCAGTTCTTC. Protein product: CASRPDGRREQFF.

This clonotype was recorded a few times. The V gene is TRBV5-1, the J gene TRBJ2-5, with TRBD1 as a possible D gene (5 bases). Trimming removed 1 base from V and 11 bases from J, with 18 bases in between. The CDR3 spans 14 residues. The V gene's germline CDR1 is SGHRS and CDR2 YFSETQ. The CDR3 protein is CASSLWGSEAAQYF. The CDR3, as DNA: TGCGCCAGCAGCTTGTGGGGCTCCGAGGCCGCTCAGTACTTC.

The rearrangement joins TRBV6-1 to TRBJ2-3, with D perhaps matching TRBD2 (5 bases). Trimming took 6 bases from V and 2 from J, leaving 12 bases between them. In germline, CDR1 is MNHNS, CDR2 SASEGT. This CDR3 contains 14 residues. The CDR3 bases are TGTGCCAGCAGGACTACGCAAAACACAGATACGCAGTATTTT. The encoded protein is CASRTTQNTDTQYF.

The gene calls are TRBV3-1 and TRBJ2-3; the D gene is possibly TRBD2 (5 bases). Trimming left V 1 base short and J 6 bases short, with 14 bases between. The CDR3 loop spans 15 amino acids. Germline CDR1 LGHDT, CDR2 YNNKEL (reference sequence). The CDR3 DNA reads TGTGCCAGCAGCCAAGTGCCTAGCCGGGTGGATACGCAGTATTTT. Its protein product is CASSQVPSRVDTQYF.

The chain recombines TRBV6-2 or TRBV6-3 with TRBJ1-6; unclear D gene. The V gene lost 8 bases and the J gene lost 5 bases, with 7 bases spanning the gap. Germline lookup yields CDR1 MNHEY and CDR2 SVGEGT. The CDR3 has 12 amino acids. The CDR3 bases are TGTGCCAGCTCCGTGAATAATTCACCCCTCCACTTT. It yields the protein CASSVNNSPLHF.

This clonotype was recorded a few times. Compared with germline, one end of the junction differs, possibly owing to a read error. The chain joins TRBV5-6 to TRBJ1-1, with D possibly TRBD1 on 6 matching bases. Per germline, CDR1 SGHDT and CDR2 YYEEEE. The CDR3 has 14 residues. The CDR3 region is CASSLVRGVTEAFF. The CDR3 nucleotides read TGTGCCAGCAGTTTGGTCAGGGGAGTCACTGAAGCTTTCTTT.

This clonotype was detected ten times or more. The V and J genes are TRBV12-3 or TRBV12-4 and TRBJ2-3; TRBD2 agrees at 11 bases. CDR3 length equals 17 residues. The ends lost 5 bases at V and 0 bases at J; junction bases unmatched: 7. Here the CDR3 reads CASSRPGLAVSTDTQYF. The CDR3 nucleotides read TGTGCCAGCAGTCGGCCGGGACTAGCGGTGAGCACAGATACGCAGTATTTT.

There are many counts of this clonotype. The chain combines TRBV20-1 with TRBJ2-1; 13 bases are a match to TRBD2. Trimming cost V 7 bases and J 9 bases; bases outside gene matches: 9. The CDR3 is 14 residues long. The germline V gene has CDR1 DFQATT and CDR2 SNEGSKA (reference sequence). The CDR3 DNA reads as TGCAGTGTAGGAGGGACTAGCGGGAAGGGTGAGCAGTTCTTC. Its protein is CSVGGTSGKGEQFF.

This clonotype was observed at least ten times. The chain employs TRBV7-3 and TRBJ2-3; 8 bases are shared with TRBD2. The V segment lost 4 bases and the J segment 2 bases; nucleotides outside the gene matches: 5. The germline gives CDR1 SGHTA, CDR2 FQGTGA. The CDR3 loop spans 15 amino acids. The CDR3 nucleotides are TGTGCCAGCAGCTCATCGGGGGGGCCCACAGATACGCAGTATTTT. Amino acid sequence: CASSSSGGPTDTQYF.

In its sample, this clonotype was seen many times. This chain joins TRBV7-2 and TRBJ2-7; possible D gene TRBD1, 5 bases. V was cut by 1 base and J by 3 bases, with 10 bases left in between. This CDR3 region has 14 residues. CDR1 is SGHTA, CDR2 FQGNSA, per germline. The CDR3 DNA is TGTGCCAGCAGCTTAGGCTCAGGGTTCTACGAGCAGTACTTC. It encodes CASSLGSGFYEQYF.

Only a few counts were recorded for this clonotype. V gene TRBV5-6 combines with J gene TRBJ2-1, with TRBD1 matching over 10 bases. Germline assignment: CDR1 SGHDT and CDR2 YYEEEE. This CDR3 spans 17 amino acids. V lost 4 bases to trimming and J lost 2 bases; unmatched junction nucleotides: 9. The CDR3 DNA reads as TGTGCCAGCAGCATTGGGACCGGGACAGGGGCCTACAATGAGCAGTTCTTC. Its translation is CASSIGTGTGAYNEQFF.

Many counts were recorded for this clonotype. J is TRBJ1-1 and V is TRBV6-2 or TRBV6-3; D ambiguous. The germline V gene encodes CDR1 MNHEY and CDR2 SVGEGT. This CDR3 has 13 amino acids. Trimming pared 6 bases from V and 0 bases from J, leaving 8 bases between. This chain's CDR3 is CASRPRMNTEAFF. Here the CDR3 DNA reads TGTGCCAGCAGACCCCGAATGAACACTGAAGCTTTCTTT.

Many counts were recorded for this clonotype. The V gene is TRBV2, the J gene TRBJ1-2; D perhaps matches TRBD1 (6 bases). V was pared by 6 bases and J by 2 bases, with 13 bases between. The CDR3 is 14 residues long. The germline gives CDR1 SNHLY, CDR2 FYNNEI. CDR3 sequence reads: CASSRGQSNYGYTF. The CDR3 DNA sequence: TGTGCCAGCAGCCGCGGACAGTCGAACTATGGCTACACCTTC.

This clonotype was seen ten or more times. The chain uses TRBV12-3 or TRBV12-4 and TRBJ2-7, with D tentatively TRBD2 (5 bases). V dropped 3 bases and J dropped 6 bases, with 9 bases sitting between them. The CDR3 length is 12 residues. This chain's CDR3 is CASSFSEGEQYF. Here the CDR3 DNA reads TGTGCCAGCAGTTTTTCTGAGGGCGAGCAGTACTTC.